These 22 T cell receptor beta chains share one sample of origin, sequenced in a study of blood T cell repertoires in COVID-19 (TCRdb year 2020). Library method: the immunoSEQ multiplex PCR assay. TCRdb carries this immuneACCESS record with in-frame sequences only. Its versions omit some clonotypes, under half of them owing to an unresolved V gene in the studies checked, with the rest unexplained. Here the sample has about 200,000 clones; about 90% occur a single time. Less than 1.5% of the sample is taken by the ten largest. The sequencing input was PBMCs or T cells enriched from blood (not recorded which). These receptors originate from a man aged 25 to 40 who had recovered from COVID-19.

The CDR3, as DNA: TGCGCCAGCAGCTTGCGGGGCCAAGAGACCCAGTACTTC. This translates into CASSLRGQETQYF. The chain has TRBV5-1 and TRBJ2-5; a possible D gene is TRBD2 (5 bases). Trimming left V 1 base short and J 1 base short, with 5 bases between. The CDR3 is 13 amino acids. CDR1 SGHRS and CDR2 YFSETQ come from the germline V gene.

DNA for the CDR3: TGTGCCAGCAGCTTAGCGGGGAGCTCCTACAATGAGCAGTTCTTC. Translating it yields CASSLAGSSYNEQFF. The chain carries TRBV7-2 and TRBJ2-1, with D possibly matching TRBD2 (5 bases). This CDR3 is 15 amino acids long. Germline V CDR1 and CDR2: SGHTA, FQGNSA. V shed 0 bases and J shed 0 bases, with 6 bases lying between them. The full variable domain, its missing parts supplied by reference TRBV7-2 and TRBJ2-1, is GAGVSQSPSNKVTEKGKDVELRCDPISGHTALYWYRQSLGQGLEFLIYFQGNSAPDKSGLPSDRFSAERTGGSVSTLTIQRTQQEDSAVYLCASSLAGSSYNEQFFGPGTRLTVL.

V usage is TRBV28 and J usage is TRBJ1-2; D ambiguous. V was cut by 7 bases and J by 0 bases, with 12 bases left in between. The germline gives CDR1 MDHEN, CDR2 SYDVKM. The CDR3 sequence is 14 residues long. CDR3 nucleotide sequence: TGTGCCAGCACCGTAGCCAGAACTAACTATGGCTACACCTTC. Protein: CASTVARTNYGYTF.

V is TRBV15 and J is TRBJ2-5, with 12 positions matching TRBD2. Germline CDR1 and CDR2: LNHNV and YYDKDF (reference sequence). V lost 5 bases and J lost 5; bases outside the gene matches: 12. This CDR3 spans 17 amino acids. The CDR3 region is CATSDPGLAGLSETQYF. The CDR3 DNA sequence: TGTGCCACCAGCGACCCGGGACTAGCGGGTCTAAGTGAGACCCAGTACTTC. Supplemented by reference TRBV15 and TRBJ2-5, the full variable domain reads DAMVIQNPRYQVTQFGKPVTLSCSQTLNHNVMYWYQQKSSQAPKLLFHYYDKDFNNEADTPDNFQSRRPNTSFCFLDIRSPGLGDTAMYLCATSDPGLAGLSETQYFGPGTRLLVL.

The CDR3 region is CASTSRRETQYF. CDR3 in DNA: TGTGCCAGCACGTCGCGGCGGGAGACCCAGTACTTC. V usage is TRBV12-3 or TRBV12-4 and J usage is TRBJ2-5; D uncertain. The CDR3 contains 12 residues. Between the trimmed V and J ends, which lost 7 bases and 5 bases, there was a span of 11 bases.

The chain recombines TRBV5-1 with TRBJ2-7, with D hard to call. The CDR3 has 13 residues. Per germline, CDR1 SGHRS and CDR2 YFSETQ. Trimming removed 0 bases at V and 4 bases at J, with 8 bases between. Here the CDR3 reads CASSLAPLYEQYF. The CDR3 nucleotides are TGCGCCAGCAGCTTGGCCCCTCTTTACGAGCAGTACTTC.

The chain employs TRBV27 and TRBJ2-2; tentative D call: TRBD1 (6 bases). The CDR3 loop spans 14 amino acids. The V end lost 4 bases, the J end lost 1 base, and 7 bases lay between the germline ends. Germline V lookup: CDR1 MNHEY, CDR2 SMNVEV (reference sequence). The DNA of the CDR3 is TGTGCCAGCAGTTGGGGGCAGAACACCGGGGAGCTGTTTTTT. Translation: CASSWGQNTGELFF.

This clone showed up just a few times. The V and J genes are TRBV7-2 and TRBJ2-1; TRBD1 matches at 9 bases. CDR1 and CDR2 from the germline V gene are SGHTA and FQGNSA. V shed 5 bases, J shed 6 bases, and the junction held 11 bases outside the gene matches. There are 16 residues in the CDR3. The CDR3, as DNA: TGTGCCAGCAGCCCCCGGAACAGGGGGCTGCGCAATGAGCAGTTCTTC. Translating gives CASSPRNRGLRNEQFF.

The chain has TRBV2 and TRBJ1-2; 9 bases are a match to TRBD1. Unmatched junction bases numbered 3, after V lost 5 bases and J lost 2 bases. The germline V gene has CDR1 SNHLY and CDR2 FYNNEI. This CDR3 spans 14 amino acids. CDR3 sequence: CASSRDRGNYGYTF. As DNA, the CDR3 is TGTGCCAGCAGTAGAGACAGGGGGAACTATGGCTACACCTTC.

The gene calls are TRBV27 and TRBJ1-4; maybe TRBD1 (6 bases). This CDR3 region has 14 residues. Per germline, CDR1 MNHEY and CDR2 SMNVEV (reference sequence). V was trimmed by 5 bases and J by 4 bases, leaving 11 bases between them. The DNA for the CDR3 is TGTGCCAGCAGTCTTCAGGGGAATAATGAAAAACTGTTTTTT. Amino acids: CASSLQGNNEKLFF.

Concerning this clone itself: Additional DNA sequences in this sample encode the identical CDR3. This sequence joins TRBV5-1 and TRBJ1-6; 7 bases are a match to TRBD1. V gave up 0 bases and J gave up 6 bases; unmatched junction bases: 0. The CDR3 length is 14 residues. CDR1 is SGHRS and CDR2 is YFSETQ in the germline V gene. CDR3 amino acids: CASSLDRGNSPLHF. CDR3 nucleotides: TGCGCCAGCAGCTTGGACAGGGGTAATTCACCCCTCCACTTT. Based on the CDR3 plus reference TRBV5-1 and TRBJ1-6, the full variable domain is KAGVTQTPRYLIKTRGQQVTLSCSPISGHRSVSWYQQTPGQGLQFLFEYFSETQRNKGNFPGRFSGRQFSNSRSEMNVSTLELGDSALYLCASSLDRGNSPLHFGNGTRLTVT.

The chain combines TRBV13 with TRBJ2-5, with TRBD1 identical over 9 bases. There are 14 residues in the CDR3. Germline CDR1 reads PRHDT; CDR2 reads FYEKMQ (reference sequence). V dropped 5 bases and J dropped 3; count of bases not matched to a gene: 4. The CDR3 sequence is CASSPRTGEETQYF. In DNA, the CDR3 is TGTGCCAGCAGCCCCCGGACAGGGGAAGAGACCCAGTACTTC.

The CDR3: CASSPRTGANTGELFF. The CDR3 DNA follows: TGTGCCAGTAGTCCCCGGACAGGGGCGAACACCGGGGAGCTGTTTTTT. The chain links TRBV19 to TRBJ2-2; 9 nucleotides align to TRBD1. CDR1 and CDR2 (germline): LNHDA, SQIVND (reference sequence). This CDR3 contains 16 residues. J was trimmed by 0 bases and V by 5 bases; bases with no gene match: 4.

The chain links TRBV5-6 to TRBJ1-5; 8 bases map to TRBD1. Germline-derived CDR1 and CDR2 are SGHDT and YYEEEE. This CDR3 comprises 17 residues. The V and J ends lost 3 bases and 0 bases, in that order; junction bases with no gene match: 8. In nucleotides, the CDR3 is TGTGCCAGCAGCTCCCGACAGGGGAAGTATAGCAATCAGCCCCAGCATTTT. It codes for CASSSRQGKYSNQPQHF.

This chain uses TRBV12-3 or TRBV12-4 with TRBJ2-7; a weak D match, TRBD2 (5 bases). The germline V and J ends were trimmed by 4 bases and 2 bases, with 9 bases remaining between them. This CDR3 contains 13 residues. The CDR3 sequence is CASSSTGTYEQYF. CDR3 coding DNA: TGTGCCAGCAGTTCTACCGGGACCTACGAGCAGTACTTC.

The chain joins TRBV4-3 to TRBJ2-3; D might be TRBD1 (6 bases). This CDR3 contains 15 residues. Germline V CDR1 and CDR2: LGHNA, YSLEER. The ends were cut back, 1 base at V and 2 bases at J, with 10 bases in the middle. CDR3 amino acids: CASSQGTVDTDTQYF. Here the CDR3 DNA reads TGCGCCAGCAGCCAAGGGACAGTAGACACAGATACGCAGTATTTT.

The CDR3 DNA reads as TGTGCCAGCAGTTTAAATAGGGGGACAGGGGATAGCAATCAGCCCCAGCATTTT. Amino acid sequence: CASSLNRGTGDSNQPQHF. This chain uses TRBV5-6 with TRBJ1-5; 10 nucleotides align to TRBD1. There are 18 residues in the CDR3. Trimming cost V 5 bases and J 0 bases; bases outside gene matches: 11. Germline V gene lookup returns CDR1 SGHDT and CDR2 YYEEEE.

This chain joins TRBV30 and TRBJ2-1; no definite D call. V dropped 0 bases and J dropped 7 bases, with 4 bases sitting between them. The CDR3 extends over 11 amino acids. The germline V gene has CDR1 GTSNPN and CDR2 SVGIG (reference sequence). CDR3: CAWSVPNEQFF. CDR3 nucleotide sequence: TGTGCCTGGAGTGTCCCGAATGAGCAGTTCTTC.

The chain uses TRBV28 and TRBJ1-1, with D tentatively TRBD1 (6 bases). CDR1 and CDR2 from the germline V gene are MDHEN and SYDVKM. Between the trimmed V and J ends, which lost 6 bases and 0 bases, there was a span of 17 bases. CDR3 length: 16 residues. The CDR3 region has the DNA TGTGCCAGCAGCCCCCGTACCGGGACATTGAACACTGAAGCTTTCTTT. Residues: CASSPRTGTLNTEAFF. The complete variable domain, with remaining parts taken from reference TRBV28 and TRBJ1-1, reads DVKVTQSSRYLVKRTGEKVFLECVQDMDHENMFWYRQDPGLGLRLIYFSYDVKMKEKGDIPEGYSVSREKKERFSLILESASTNQTSMYLCASSPRTGTLNTEAFFGQGTRLTVV.

The sample holds a few counts of this clone. V gene TRBV5-4 combines with J gene TRBJ2-3; a possible D gene is TRBD1 (5 bases). Germline CDR1 and CDR2: SGHNT and YYREEE (reference sequence). Trimming pared 4 bases from V and 3 bases from J, leaving 15 bases between. CDR3 size: 15 residues. CDR3 region: CASSPGQARTDTQYF. CDR3 DNA: TGTGCCAGCAGCCCCGGACAAGCAAGAACAGATACGCAGTATTTT.

This clone was seen once. The rearrangement joins TRBV19 to TRBJ1-2; no reliable D call. Germline CDR1 is LNHDA and CDR2 is SQIVND (reference sequence). The germline V and J ends were trimmed by 6 bases and 5 bases, with 16 bases remaining between them. The CDR3 sequence is 14 residues long. CDR3 loop: CASRPGADVYGYTF. The CDR3 DNA sequence: TGTGCCAGTAGGCCGGGAGCCGATGTATATGGCTACACCTTC.

Only a few counts were recorded for this clone. CDR3 sequence: CASTQGPTNEKLFF. CDR3 in DNA: TGTGCCAGTACACAGGGACCAACTAATGAAAAACTGTTTTTT. The J gene is TRBJ1-4, the V gene TRBV2; possible D gene TRBD1, 6 bases. The length of the CDR3 is 14 residues. Per the germline V gene, CDR1 is SNHLY and CDR2 is FYNNEI. The ends were cut back, 9 bases at V and 0 bases at J, with 11 bases in the middle. The complete variable domain, with remaining parts taken from reference TRBV2 and TRBJ1-4, reads EPEVTQTPSHQVTQMGQEVILRCVPISNHLYFYWYRQILGQKVEFLVSFYNNEISEKSEIFDDQFSVERPDGSNFTLKIRSTKLEDSAMYFCASTQGPTNEKLFFGSGTQLSVL.